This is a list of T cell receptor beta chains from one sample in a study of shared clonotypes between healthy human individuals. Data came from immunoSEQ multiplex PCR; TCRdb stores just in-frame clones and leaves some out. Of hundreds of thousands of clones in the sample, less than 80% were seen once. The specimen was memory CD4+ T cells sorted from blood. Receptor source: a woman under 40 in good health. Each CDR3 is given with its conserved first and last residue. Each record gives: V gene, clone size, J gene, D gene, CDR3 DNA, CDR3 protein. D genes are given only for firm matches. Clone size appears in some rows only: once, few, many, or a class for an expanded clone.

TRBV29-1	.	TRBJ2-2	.	TGCAGCGTTGACTGGAAAGGTACCGGGGAGCTGTTTTTT	CSVDWKGTGELFF
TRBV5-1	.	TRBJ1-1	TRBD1	TGCGCCAGCAGCTGGGGCCCACAGGGGGCGGCTCTCAACACTGAAGCTTTCTTT	CASSWGPQGAALNTEAFF
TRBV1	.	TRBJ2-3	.	TGCACCAGCATACGGACCGGCACAGATACGCAGTATTTT	CTSIRTGTDTQYF
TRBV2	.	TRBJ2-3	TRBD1	TGTGCCAGCAGTTCGGGACAGGGGGAGACAGATACGCAGTATTTT	CASSSGQGETDTQYF
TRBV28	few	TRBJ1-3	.	TGTGCCAGCACCTCCGGGGGGGCGGTAGCGTCGAGGGGAAACACCATATATTTT	CASTSGGAVASRGNTIYF
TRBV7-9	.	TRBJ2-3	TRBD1	TGTGCCAGCAGCACGACCGGGACAGGGGCGTGGGGTACAGATACGCAGTATTTT	CASSTTGTGAWGTDTQYF
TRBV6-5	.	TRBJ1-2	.	TGTGCCAGCTCAACCTACAGGGATCGCTATGGCTACACCTTC	CASSTYRDRYGYTF
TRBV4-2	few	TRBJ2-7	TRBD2	TGTGCCAGCAGCCAAGAGGCTAGCGGGAGGAGATCCGGCGTGGAGCAGTACTTC	CASSQEASGRRSGVEQYF
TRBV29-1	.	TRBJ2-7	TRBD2	TGCAGCGTTGGGCCGGCCAGCGGGAGAGCCTACGAGCAGTACTTC	CSVGPASGRAYEQYF
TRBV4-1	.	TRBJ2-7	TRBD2	TGCGCCAGCAGCCAAGATCCGCGGGGGGTCTGGACCGTCGAGCAGTACTTC	CASSQDPRGVWTVEQYF
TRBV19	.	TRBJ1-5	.	TGTGCCAGTAGTATATCAGGGAATCAGCCCCAGCATTTT	CASSISGNQPQHF
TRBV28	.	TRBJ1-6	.	TGTGCCAGCAGTTTACCCAGGGTTTTATCCACCCTCCACTTT	CASSLPRVLSTLHF
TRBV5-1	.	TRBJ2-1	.	TGCGCCAGCAGCCAATCCGGGGGCTACAATGAGCAGTTCTTC	CASSQSGGYNEQFF
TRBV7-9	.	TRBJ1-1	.	TGTGCCCTACTAGGGGGGAGGACTGAAGCTTTCTTT	CALLGGRTEAFF
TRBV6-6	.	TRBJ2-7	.	TGTGCCAGCAGTTACGATCGGGGGGCGGGTGAGCAGTACTTC	CASSYDRGAGEQYF
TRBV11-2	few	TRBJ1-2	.	TGTGCCAGCAGCACGCGGGACACTCAATATGGCTACACCTTC	CASSTRDTQYGYTF
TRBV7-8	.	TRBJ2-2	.	TGTGCCAGCAGCTTAGCCGGGTGGGCAACCGCGAACACCGGGGAGCTGTTTTTT	CASSLAGWATANTGELFF
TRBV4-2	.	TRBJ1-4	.	TGTGCCAGCAGCCAAGATCGGACTGGGGAAAAACTGTTTTTT	CASSQDRTGEKLFF
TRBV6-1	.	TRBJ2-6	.	TGTGCCAGCTCCGGAGGCGCTGGGGCCAACGTCCTGACTTTC	CASSGGAGANVLTF
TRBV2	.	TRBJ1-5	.	TGTGCCAGCAGAACACAGGGCAGCAATCAGCCCCAGCATTTT	CASRTQGSNQPQHF